This T cell receptor beta chain was found in a study of blood T cell repertoires in COVID-19. On the study more broadly: Acute and convalescent COVID-19 specimens originated in the United States, Italy and Spain.

Sequencing used immunoSEQ multiplex PCR; TCRdb keeps in-frame clones, though not all of them. The data contain under 450,000 clones, roughly nine tenths of them seen just once; the ten biggest clones take up just over 0.85%. The participants were between about 18 and 90 years old and came from under 25 US areas. Shortly before study entry, within 2 weeks, exposed participants had met a COVID-19 case. The CDR3 is 16 amino acids. Trimming took off 0 bases at V and 1 base at J, with 11 bases between the two ends. Germline V lookup: CDR1 SEHNR, CDR2 FQNEAQ (reference sequence). The origin of this receptor is a woman in her thirties or forties who had been exposed to COVID-19. This chain joins TRBV7-9 and TRBJ2-3; D might be TRBD2 (6 bases). Sequenced: PBMCs or T cells enriched from blood (not recorded which). The CDR3 sequence is CASSLARGWGTDTQYF. CDR3 nucleotide sequence: TGTGCCAGCAGCTTAGCGCGGGGCTGGGGCACAGATACGCAGTATTTT.